The rows below give T cell receptor beta chains drawn from one sample of a study of blood T cell repertoires in COVID-19. Data came from immunoSEQ multiplex PCR; TCRdb stores just in-frame clones and leaves some out. Found here are about 210,000 clones, 84% of them singletons; the top ten hold approximately 8.1%. The sequenced sample was peripheral blood. All receptors come from a woman between 50 and 59 years old with active or convalescent COVID-19. Both conserved end residues are part of each CDR3. D genes are given only for firm matches. A row's size may be missing; if present it is once, few, many or a size class.

J gene: TRBJ1-2; V gene: TRBV28; clone size: NA; D gene: TRBD1; CDR3 protein: CASRRGHVYGYTF; CDR3 DNA: TGTGCCAGCAGGAGGGGGCACGTATATGGCTACACCTTC
J gene: TRBJ2-7; V gene: TRBV27; clone size: NA; D gene: NA; CDR3 protein: CASSLLLMSRTGGDYEQYF; CDR3 DNA: TGTGCCAGCAGTTTATTGTTAATGAGTAGAACAGGGGGGGACTACGAGCAGTACTTC
J gene: TRBJ2-5; V gene: TRBV14; clone size: NA; D gene: TRBD2; CDR3 protein: CASSQSSGGGETQYF; CDR3 DNA: TGTGCCAGCAGCCAATCTAGCGGGGGCGGGGAGACCCAGTACTTC
J gene: TRBJ2-3; V gene: TRBV28; clone size: NA; D gene: TRBD2; CDR3 protein: CASSGTSGSTDTQYF; CDR3 DNA: TGTGCCAGCAGTGGGACTAGCGGGAGCACAGATACGCAGTATTTT
J gene: TRBJ1-4; V gene: TRBV5-4; clone size: few; D gene: NA; CDR3 protein: CASSSGGAIRGEKLFF; CDR3 DNA: TGTGCCAGCAGCTCGGGCGGCGCCATCAGAGGGGAAAAACTGTTTTTT
J gene: TRBJ1-2; V gene: TRBV6-5; clone size: NA; D gene: NA; CDR3 protein: CASSSSGYGYTF; CDR3 DNA: NA
J gene: TRBJ2-1; V gene: TRBV7-2; clone size: NA; D gene: TRBD2; CDR3 protein: CASSAPGLAGGLEQFF; CDR3 DNA: TGTGCCAGCAGCGCACCGGGACTAGCGGGAGGGCTTGAGCAGTTCTTC
J gene: TRBJ1-1; V gene: TRBV2; clone size: NA; D gene: NA; CDR3 protein: CASSDMVGNTEAFF; CDR3 DNA: TGTGCCAGCAGCGACATGGTGGGGAACACTGAAGCTTTCTTT
J gene: TRBJ2-7; V gene: TRBV4-1; clone size: NA; D gene: TRBD2; CDR3 protein: CASSQVGGLAGWDF; CDR3 DNA: TGCGCCAGCAGCCAAGTCGGCGGACTAGCGGGATGGGACTTC
J gene: TRBJ2-1; V gene: TRBV28; clone size: NA; D gene: TRBD2; CDR3 protein: CASSSQTSGGYNEQFF; CDR3 DNA: TGTGCCAGCAGTTCCCAGACTAGCGGGGGCTACAATGAGCAGTTCTTC
J gene: TRBJ2-2; V gene: TRBV28; clone size: NA; D gene: NA; CDR3 protein: CASSLKRTHTGELFF; CDR3 DNA: TGTGCCAGCAGTTTGAAGCGGACCCACACCGGGGAGCTGTTTTTT
J gene: TRBJ2-3; V gene: TRBV6-2/TRBV6-3; clone size: NA; D gene: NA; CDR3 protein: CASSWAPSTQYF; CDR3 DNA: TGTGCCAGCAGTTGGGCCCCTTCTACGCAGTATTTT
J gene: TRBJ1-6; V gene: TRBV2; clone size: NA; D gene: NA; CDR3 protein: CASSPQNSPLHF; CDR3 DNA: TGTGCCAGCAGCCCACAGAATTCACCCCTCCACTTT
J gene: TRBJ1-1; V gene: TRBV19; clone size: few; D gene: NA; CDR3 protein: CASSIRQNTEAFF; CDR3 DNA: TGTGCCAGTAGTATTCGACAGAACACTGAAGCTTTCTTT
J gene: TRBJ1-6; V gene: TRBV19; clone size: NA; D gene: NA; CDR3 protein: CASSITGMNSPLHF; CDR3 DNA: TGTGCCAGTAGTATAACGGGAATGAATTCACCCCTCCACTTT
J gene: TRBJ2-2; V gene: TRBV10-3; clone size: NA; D gene: NA; CDR3 protein: CAISDIMGRRNTGELFF; CDR3 DNA: TGTGCCATCAGTGACATTATGGGCAGGCGGAACACCGGGGAGCTGTTTTTT
J gene: TRBJ2-3; V gene: TRBV11-3; clone size: NA; D gene: NA; CDR3 protein: CASSLTSSTDTQYF; CDR3 DNA: TGTGCCAGCAGCTTGACATCTAGCACAGATACGCAGTATTTT
J gene: TRBJ2-7; V gene: TRBV19; clone size: NA; D gene: TRBD2; CDR3 protein: CASSIGIAGGAEQYF; CDR3 DNA: TGTGCCAGTAGTATAGGAATAGCGGGAGGAGCCGAGCAGTACTTC
J gene: TRBJ2-2; V gene: TRBV9; clone size: few; D gene: TRBD1; CDR3 protein: CASSVVPRAGGSGELFF; CDR3 DNA: TGTGCCAGCAGCGTAGTGCCTCGGGCAGGGGGTTCCGGGGAGCTGTTTTTT
J gene: TRBJ2-1; V gene: TRBV18; clone size: NA; D gene: TRBD1; CDR3 protein: CASSPRGDSSYNEQFF; CDR3 DNA: TGTGCCAGCTCACCACGAGGGGACAGCTCCTACAATGAGCAGTTCTTC
J gene: TRBJ1-2; V gene: TRBV28; clone size: NA; D gene: NA; CDR3 protein: CAAARTALGYTF; CDR3 DNA: TGTGCCGCCGCGAGGACAGCGCTGGGCTACACCTTC
J gene: TRBJ2-7; V gene: TRBV20-1; clone size: once; D gene: TRBD2; CDR3 protein: CSASGGYEQYF; CDR3 DNA: TGCAGTGCTAGCGGGGGGTACGAGCAGTACTTC
J gene: TRBJ2-7; V gene: TRBV15; clone size: once; D gene: TRBD1; CDR3 protein: CATSLQTGVGYEQYF; CDR3 DNA: TGTGCCACCAGCCTTCAGACAGGGGTGGGCTACGAGCAGTACTTC
J gene: TRBJ1-3; V gene: TRBV5-4; clone size: NA; D gene: NA; CDR3 protein: CASSLNSRVGNTIYF; CDR3 DNA: TGTGCCAGCAGCTTGAATAGCCGGGTTGGAAACACCATATATTTT
J gene: TRBJ2-7; V gene: TRBV3-1/TRBV3-2; clone size: few; D gene: TRBD1; CDR3 protein: CASSQGDRDLYEQYF; CDR3 DNA: TGTGCCAGCAGCCAAGGGGACAGGGACCTTTACGAGCAGTACTTC
J gene: TRBJ1-3; V gene: TRBV6-2/TRBV6-3; clone size: NA; D gene: TRBD1; CDR3 protein: CASSPLGTGGNTIYF; CDR3 DNA: TGTGCCAGCAGTCCCCTGGGGACAGGGGGTAACACCATATATTTT
J gene: TRBJ1-1; V gene: TRBV30; clone size: once; D gene: NA; CDR3 protein: CAWSWAKNTEAFF; CDR3 DNA: TGTGCCTGGAGCTGGGCAAAGAACACTGAAGCTTTCTTT
J gene: TRBJ1-2; V gene: TRBV5-1; clone size: NA; D gene: TRBD1; CDR3 protein: CASRSGTGNGYTF; CDR3 DNA: TGCGCCAGCAGGTCCGGGACAGGGAATGGCTACACCTTC
J gene: TRBJ2-1; V gene: TRBV20-1; clone size: NA; D gene: TRBD2; CDR3 protein: CSASSGRKGYNEQFF; CDR3 DNA: TGCAGTGCTAGTAGCGGGAGAAAGGGTTACAATGAGCAGTTCTTC
J gene: TRBJ1-6; V gene: TRBV14; clone size: once; D gene: TRBD1; CDR3 protein: CASSQGQGYNSPLHF; CDR3 DNA: TGTGCCAGCAGCCAGGGACAGGGCTATAATTCACCCCTCCACTTT
J gene: TRBJ1-4; V gene: TRBV28; clone size: NA; D gene: NA; CDR3 protein: CASSLPGRNEKLFF; CDR3 DNA: TGTGCCAGCAGTTTACCGGGGAGGAATGAAAAACTGTTTTTT
J gene: TRBJ2-1; V gene: TRBV29-1; clone size: NA; D gene: NA; CDR3 protein: CSASRSGNNNEQFF; CDR3 DNA: TGCAGCGCCTCCCGATCCGGGAACAACAATGAGCAGTTCTTC
J gene: TRBJ1-1; V gene: TRBV29-1; clone size: NA; D gene: NA; CDR3 protein: CSVVIFLRGTEAFF; CDR3 DNA: TGCAGCGTTGTAATTTTTCTCCGGGGCACTGAAGCTTTCTTT
J gene: TRBJ1-6; V gene: TRBV5-1; clone size: NA; D gene: NA; CDR3 protein: CASSLGSTNSPLHF; CDR3 DNA: TGCGCCAGCAGCTTGGGGAGTACAAATTCACCCCTCCACTTT
J gene: TRBJ2-1; V gene: TRBV5-6; clone size: once; D gene: TRBD1; CDR3 protein: CASSFRDRGHEQFF; CDR3 DNA: TGTGCCAGCAGCTTCCGGGACAGGGGGCATGAGCAGTTCTTC